This T cell receptor beta chain stems from a study of cytomegalovirus exposure and HLA in healthy donors. The data were produced by immunoSEQ multiplex PCR, yet TCRdb's version contains in-frame clones alone and is incomplete. In the table there are roughly 110,000 clones, 88% of which are singletons. Study findings and constraints: Subsequent analysis of the 120 or so validation repertoires found a tendency for first-cohort TCR clusters to co-occur.

V shed 4 bases and J shed 4 bases, with 10 bases lying between them. Germline-derived CDR1 and CDR2 are MGHRA and YSYEKL. The CDR3 is 13 amino acids. This clone has only one observation. The antigen is undetermined. The clonotype comes from a woman between 18 and 30 years old in good health and CMV-seropositive. The sequenced material came from PBMCs. The chain is built from TRBV4-1 and TRBJ2-5; D is unresolved. In DNA form, the CDR3 reads TGCGCCAGCAGCCCTAATATCGCAGAGACCCAGTACTTC. This codes for CASSPNIAETQYF.